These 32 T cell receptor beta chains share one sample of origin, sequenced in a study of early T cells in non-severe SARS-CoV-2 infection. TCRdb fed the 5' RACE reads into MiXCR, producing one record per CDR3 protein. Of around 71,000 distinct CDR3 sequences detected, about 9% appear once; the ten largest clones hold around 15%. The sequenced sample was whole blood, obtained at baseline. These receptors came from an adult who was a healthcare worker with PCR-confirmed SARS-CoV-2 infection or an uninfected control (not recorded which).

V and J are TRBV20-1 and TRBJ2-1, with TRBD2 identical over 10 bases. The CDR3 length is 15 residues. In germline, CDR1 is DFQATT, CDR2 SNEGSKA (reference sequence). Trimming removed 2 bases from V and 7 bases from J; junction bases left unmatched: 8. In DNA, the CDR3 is TGCAGTGCTAGACCCTCTAGCGGGAGTGGGAATGAGCAGTTCTTC. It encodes CSARPSSGSGNEQFF.

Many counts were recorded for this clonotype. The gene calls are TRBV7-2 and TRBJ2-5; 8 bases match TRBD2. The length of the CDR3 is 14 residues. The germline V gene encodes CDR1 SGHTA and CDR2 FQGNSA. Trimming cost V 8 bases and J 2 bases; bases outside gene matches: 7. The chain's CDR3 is CASGIAGQQETQYF. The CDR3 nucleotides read TGTGCCAGCGGGATAGCGGGGCAACAAGAGACCCAGTACTTC.

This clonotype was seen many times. As DNA, the CDR3 is TGTGCCAGCAGTGATGGCGTTAGCGGGGGCACAGATACGCAGTATTTT. This translates into CASSDGVSGGTDTQYF. V is TRBV2 and J is TRBJ2-3, with 8 bases matching TRBD2. The CDR3 loop spans 16 amino acids. CDR1 and CDR2 from the germline V gene are SNHLY and FYNNEI. Germline trimming cut 3 bases from V and 1 base from J; bases unmatched to any gene: 6.

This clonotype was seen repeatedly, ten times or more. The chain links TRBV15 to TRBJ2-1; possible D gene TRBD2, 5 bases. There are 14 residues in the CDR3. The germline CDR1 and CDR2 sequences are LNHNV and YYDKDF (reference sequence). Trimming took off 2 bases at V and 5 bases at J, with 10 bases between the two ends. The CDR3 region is CATSRLRADNEQFF. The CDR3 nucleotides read TGTGCCACCAGCAGACTCCGAGCGGACAATGAGCAGTTCTTC. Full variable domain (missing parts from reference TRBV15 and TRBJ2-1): DAMVIQNPRYQVTQFGKPVTLSCSQTLNHNVMYWYQQKSSQAPKLLFHYYDKDFNNEADTPDNFQSRRPNTSFCFLDIRSPGLGDTAMYLCATSRLRADNEQFFGPGTRLTVL.

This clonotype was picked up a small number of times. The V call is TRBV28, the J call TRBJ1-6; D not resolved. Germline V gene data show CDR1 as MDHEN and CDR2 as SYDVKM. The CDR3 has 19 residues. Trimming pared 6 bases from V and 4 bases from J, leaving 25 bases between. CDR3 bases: TGTGCCAGCAGCCCCCCTGGGCCGTCCCTTTATTATTATAATTCACCCCTCCACTTT. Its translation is CASSPPGPSLYYYNSPLHF.

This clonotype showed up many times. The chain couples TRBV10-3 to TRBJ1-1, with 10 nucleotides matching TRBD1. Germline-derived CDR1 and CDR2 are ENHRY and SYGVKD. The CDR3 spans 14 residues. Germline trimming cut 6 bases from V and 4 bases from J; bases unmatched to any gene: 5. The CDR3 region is CAIRRQGAVTEAFF. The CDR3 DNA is TGTGCCATCAGGAGACAGGGGGCCGTCACTGAAGCTTTCTTT.

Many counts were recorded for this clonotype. The CDR3 loop is CASSLAWASGETQYF. CDR3 nucleotides: TGCGCCAGCAGCTTGGCCTGGGCAAGTGGAGAGACCCAGTACTTC. The chain employs TRBV5-1 and TRBJ2-5; D is uncertain. Germline V gene lookup returns CDR1 SGHRS and CDR2 YFSETQ. This CDR3 has 15 residues. V shed 0 bases and J shed 4 bases, with 13 bases lying between them.

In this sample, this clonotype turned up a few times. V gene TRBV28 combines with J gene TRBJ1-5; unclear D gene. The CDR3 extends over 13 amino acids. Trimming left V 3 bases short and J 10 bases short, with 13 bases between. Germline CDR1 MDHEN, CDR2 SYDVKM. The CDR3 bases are TGTGCCAGCAGTTTCAGTCGGCTGATACCCCAGCATTTT. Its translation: CASSFSRLIPQHF.

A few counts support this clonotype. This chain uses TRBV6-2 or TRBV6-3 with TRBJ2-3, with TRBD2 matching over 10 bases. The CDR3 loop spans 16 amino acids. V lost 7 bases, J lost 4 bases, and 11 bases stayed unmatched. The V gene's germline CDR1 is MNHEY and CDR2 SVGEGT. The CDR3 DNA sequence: TGTGCCAGCAACCCAATAGCGGGAGGCCTGTCAGATACGCAGTATTTT. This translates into CASNPIAGGLSDTQYF.

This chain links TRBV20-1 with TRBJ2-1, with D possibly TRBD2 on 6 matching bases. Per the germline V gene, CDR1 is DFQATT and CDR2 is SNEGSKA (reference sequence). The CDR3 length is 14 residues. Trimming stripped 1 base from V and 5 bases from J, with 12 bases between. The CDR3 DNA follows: TGCAGTGCTAGAGGAGACATAGCGGACAATGAGCAGTTCTTC. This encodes CSARGDIADNEQFF.

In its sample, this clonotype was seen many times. The CDR3 coding sequence is TGTGCCTGGGACTCCTATTACGAGCAGTACTTC. Its protein product is CAWDSYYEQYF. The chain employs TRBV30 and TRBJ2-7, with D unclear. The CDR3 is 11 residues long. Germline CDR1 is GTSNPN and CDR2 is SVGIG (reference sequence). With 5 bases removed from V and 4 bases from J, the gap between germline ends came to 9 bases.

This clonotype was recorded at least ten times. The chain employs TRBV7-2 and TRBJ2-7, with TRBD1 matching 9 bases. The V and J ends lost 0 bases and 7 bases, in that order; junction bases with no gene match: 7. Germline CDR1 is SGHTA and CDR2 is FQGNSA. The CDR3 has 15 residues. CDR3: CASSLAAQGAREQYF. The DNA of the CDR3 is TGTGCCAGCAGCTTAGCGGCACAGGGGGCGCGAGAGCAGTACTTC.

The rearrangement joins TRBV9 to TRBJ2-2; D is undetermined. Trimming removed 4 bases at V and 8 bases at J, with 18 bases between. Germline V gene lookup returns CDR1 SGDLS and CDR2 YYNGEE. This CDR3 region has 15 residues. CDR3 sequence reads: CASSSTQYQAGELFF. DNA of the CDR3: TGTGCCAGCAGCTCAACACAATACCAGGCAGGGGAGCTGTTTTTT.

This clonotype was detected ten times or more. In DNA, the CDR3 is TGTGCCAGCAGCCAGGGACTAGCGGACAACTACGAGCAGTACTTC. Encoded protein: CASSQGLADNYEQYF. V gene TRBV7-2 combines with J gene TRBJ2-7; 11 bases map to TRBD2. CDR3 size: 15 residues. Losses at the gene ends were 5 bases for V and 3 bases for J; bases not matched to a gene: 6. CDR1 and CDR2 from the germline V gene are SGHTA and FQGNSA.

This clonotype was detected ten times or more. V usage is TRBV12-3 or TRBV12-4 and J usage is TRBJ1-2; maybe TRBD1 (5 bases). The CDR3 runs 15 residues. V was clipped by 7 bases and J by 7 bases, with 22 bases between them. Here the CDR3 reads CASTSLNQGFGGYTF. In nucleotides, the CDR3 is TGTGCCAGCACCTCACTTAACCAGGGTTTTGGTGGCTACACCTTC.

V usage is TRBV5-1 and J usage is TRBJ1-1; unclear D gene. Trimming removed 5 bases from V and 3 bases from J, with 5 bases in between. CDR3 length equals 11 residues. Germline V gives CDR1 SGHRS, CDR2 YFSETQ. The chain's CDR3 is CASSGDTEAFF. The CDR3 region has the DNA TGCGCCAGCAGTGGCGACACTGAAGCTTTCTTT.

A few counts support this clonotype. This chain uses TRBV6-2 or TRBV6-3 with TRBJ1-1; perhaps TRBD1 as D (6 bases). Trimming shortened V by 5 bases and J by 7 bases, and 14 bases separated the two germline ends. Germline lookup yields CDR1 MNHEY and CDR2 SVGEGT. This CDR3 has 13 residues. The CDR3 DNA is TGTGCCAGCAGTCCGACAGGTCAGGGTGAAGCTTTCTTT. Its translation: CASSPTGQGEAFF.

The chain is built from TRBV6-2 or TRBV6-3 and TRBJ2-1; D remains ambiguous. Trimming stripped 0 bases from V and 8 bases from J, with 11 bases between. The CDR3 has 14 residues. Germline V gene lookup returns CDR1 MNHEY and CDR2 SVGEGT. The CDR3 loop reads CASSYSILTYEQFF. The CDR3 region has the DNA TGTGCCAGCAGTTACTCGATCCTTACTTATGAGCAGTTCTTC.

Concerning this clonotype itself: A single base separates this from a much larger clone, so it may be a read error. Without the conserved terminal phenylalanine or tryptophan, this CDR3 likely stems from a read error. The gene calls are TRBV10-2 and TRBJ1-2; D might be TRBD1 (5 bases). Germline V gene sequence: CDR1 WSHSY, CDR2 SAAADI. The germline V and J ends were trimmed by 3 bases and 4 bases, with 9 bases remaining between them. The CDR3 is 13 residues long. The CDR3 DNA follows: TGCGCCAGCAGTGACCAGGGACCCTATGGCTACACCCTC. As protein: CASSDQGPYGYTL.

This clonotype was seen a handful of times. DNA of the CDR3: TGTGCCAGCAGTTTAGAACTCCCGGGCGTGGCTAGCGGGAGACAGACCCAGTACTTC. Translation: CASSLELPGVASGRQTQYF. This chain connects TRBV27 to TRBJ2-5; 10 nucleotides match TRBD2. CDR1 is MNHEY and CDR2 is SMNVEV in the germline V gene (reference sequence). CDR3 length: 19 amino acids. The junction had 18 bases not matched to a gene; V was cut back by 2 bases and J by 6 bases.

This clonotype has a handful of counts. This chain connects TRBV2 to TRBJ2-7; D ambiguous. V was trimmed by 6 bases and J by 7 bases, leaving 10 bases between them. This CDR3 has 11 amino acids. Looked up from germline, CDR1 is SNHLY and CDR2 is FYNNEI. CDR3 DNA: TGTGCCAGCAGACTGGGGTCTGAGCAGTACTTC. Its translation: CASRLGSEQYF.

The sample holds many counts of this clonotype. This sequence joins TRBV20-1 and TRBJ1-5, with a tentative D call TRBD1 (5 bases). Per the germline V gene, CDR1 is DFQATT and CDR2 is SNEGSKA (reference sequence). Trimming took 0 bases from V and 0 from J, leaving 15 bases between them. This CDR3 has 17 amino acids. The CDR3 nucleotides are TGCAGTGCTAGAGATCTCGCAAGGGGTTATAGCAATCAGCCCCAGCATTTT. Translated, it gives CSARDLARGYSNQPQHF.

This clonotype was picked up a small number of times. CDR3 sequence reads: CASSMVAGIDEQFF. The CDR3 nucleotides are TGTGCCAGTAGTATGGTAGCGGGTATCGATGAGCAGTTCTTC. The chain joins TRBV19 to TRBJ2-1; 7 bases are shared with TRBD2. The germline V gene encodes CDR1 LNHDA and CDR2 SQIVND (reference sequence). The CDR3 totals 14 residues. Germline trimming cut 3 bases from V and 8 bases from J; bases unmatched to any gene: 7.

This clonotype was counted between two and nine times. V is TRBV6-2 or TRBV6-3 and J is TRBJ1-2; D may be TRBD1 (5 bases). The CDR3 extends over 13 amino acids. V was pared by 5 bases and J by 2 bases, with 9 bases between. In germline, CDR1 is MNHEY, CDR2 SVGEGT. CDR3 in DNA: TGTGCCAGCAGTAAGGGACTGAACTATGGCTACACCTTC. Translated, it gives CASSKGLNYGYTF.

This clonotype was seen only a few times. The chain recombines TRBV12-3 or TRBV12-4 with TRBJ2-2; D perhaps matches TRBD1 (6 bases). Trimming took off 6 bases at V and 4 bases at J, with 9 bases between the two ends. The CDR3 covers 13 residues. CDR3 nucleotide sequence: TGTGCCAGCAGGCAACAGGGCACCGGGGAGCTGTTTTTT. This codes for CASRQQGTGELFF.

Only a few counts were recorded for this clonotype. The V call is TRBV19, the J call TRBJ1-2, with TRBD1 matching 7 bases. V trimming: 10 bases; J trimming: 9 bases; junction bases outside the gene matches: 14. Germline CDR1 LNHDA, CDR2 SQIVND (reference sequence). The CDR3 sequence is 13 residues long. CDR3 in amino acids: CATAHPNRGSYTF. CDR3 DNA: TGTGCCACCGCACACCCCAACAGGGGAAGCTACACCTTC. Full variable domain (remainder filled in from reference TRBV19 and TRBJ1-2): DGGITQSPKYLFRKEGQNVTLSCEQNLNHDAMYWYRQDPGQGLRLIYYSQIVNDFQKGDIAEGYSVSREKKESFPLTVTSAQKNPTAFYLCATAHPNRGSYTFGSGTRLTVV.

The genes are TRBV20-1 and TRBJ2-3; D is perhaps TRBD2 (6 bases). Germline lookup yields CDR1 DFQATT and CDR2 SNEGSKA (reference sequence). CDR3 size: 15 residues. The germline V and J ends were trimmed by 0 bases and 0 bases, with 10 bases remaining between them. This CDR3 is CSARDSAGSTDTQYF. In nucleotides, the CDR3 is TGCAGTGCTAGAGACTCAGCGGGTAGCACAGATACGCAGTATTTT.

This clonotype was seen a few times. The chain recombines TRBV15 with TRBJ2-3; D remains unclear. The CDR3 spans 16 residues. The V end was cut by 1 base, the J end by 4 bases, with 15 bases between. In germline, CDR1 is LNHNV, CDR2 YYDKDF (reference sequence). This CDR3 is CATSRAFKSGADTQYF. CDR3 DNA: TGTGCCACCAGCAGAGCGTTTAAATCTGGCGCAGATACGCAGTATTTT.

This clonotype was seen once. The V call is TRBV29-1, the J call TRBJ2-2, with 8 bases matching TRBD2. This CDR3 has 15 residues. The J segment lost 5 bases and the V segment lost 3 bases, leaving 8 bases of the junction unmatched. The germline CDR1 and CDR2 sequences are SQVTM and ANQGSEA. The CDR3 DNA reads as TGCAGCGTTGAGTCCCTAGCGGGTGGTACCGGGGAGCTGTTTTTT. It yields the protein CSVESLAGGTGELFF.

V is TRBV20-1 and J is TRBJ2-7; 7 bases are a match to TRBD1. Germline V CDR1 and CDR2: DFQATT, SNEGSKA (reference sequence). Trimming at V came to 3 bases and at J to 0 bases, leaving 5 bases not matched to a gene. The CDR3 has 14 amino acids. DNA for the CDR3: TGCAGTGCTAGTCTAGGGACAGTCTCCTACGAGCAGTACTTC. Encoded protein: CSASLGTVSYEQYF.

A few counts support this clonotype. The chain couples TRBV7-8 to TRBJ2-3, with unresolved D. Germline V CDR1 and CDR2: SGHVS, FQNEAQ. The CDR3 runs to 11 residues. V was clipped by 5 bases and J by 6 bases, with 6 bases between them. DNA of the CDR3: TGTGCCAGCAGCCCGGCGGATACGCAGTATTTT. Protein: CASSPADTQYF.

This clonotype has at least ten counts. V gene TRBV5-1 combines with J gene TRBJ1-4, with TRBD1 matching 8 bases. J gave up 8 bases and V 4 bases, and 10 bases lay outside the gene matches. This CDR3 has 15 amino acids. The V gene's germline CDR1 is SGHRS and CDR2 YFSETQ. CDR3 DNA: TGCGCCAGCAGCCCCGACAGGGGCGGAAGGGAAAAACTGTTTTTT. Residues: CASSPDRGGREKLFF.